There are a few counts of the clone carrying this TCR beta chain. The CDR3 consists of 15 residues. V lost 1 base and J 4 bases, leaving 10 bases between the germline ends. The germline V gene encodes CDR1 LGHDT and CDR2 YNNKEL (reference sequence). TCRdb ran MiXCR on the 5' RACE reads and lists one entry per CDR3 protein. The sample records hundreds of thousands of distinct CDR3 sequences, roughly a sixth being singletons. This record comes from a study of T-cell memory formation after mild COVID-19. The origin of this receptor is an adult woman who had mild COVID-19 (a few samples of this study predate the infection). Cell type and time point are not known. The specimen was PBMCs or a T cell subset sorted from them (not recorded which). The chain joins TRBV3-1 to TRBJ2-2; D is ambiguous. CDR3 DNA: TGTGCCAGCAGCCAAGGTCTTGCCAGCACCGGGGAGCTGTTTTTT. This encodes CASSQGLASTGELFF.